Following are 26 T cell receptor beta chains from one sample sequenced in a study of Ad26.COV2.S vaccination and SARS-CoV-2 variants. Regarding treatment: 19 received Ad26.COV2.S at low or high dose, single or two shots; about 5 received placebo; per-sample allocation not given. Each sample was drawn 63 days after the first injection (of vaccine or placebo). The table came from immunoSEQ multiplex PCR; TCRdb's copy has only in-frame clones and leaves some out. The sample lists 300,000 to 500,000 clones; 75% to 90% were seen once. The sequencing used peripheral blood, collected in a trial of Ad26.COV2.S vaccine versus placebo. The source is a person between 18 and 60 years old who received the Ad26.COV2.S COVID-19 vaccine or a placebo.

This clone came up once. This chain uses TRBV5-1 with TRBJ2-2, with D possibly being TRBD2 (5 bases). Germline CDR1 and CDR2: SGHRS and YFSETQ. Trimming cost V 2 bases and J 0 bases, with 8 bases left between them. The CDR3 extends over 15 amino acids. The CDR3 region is CASSFSGTNTGELFF. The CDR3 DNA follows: TGCGCCAGCAGCTTTTCGGGGACGAACACCGGGGAGCTGTTTTTT.

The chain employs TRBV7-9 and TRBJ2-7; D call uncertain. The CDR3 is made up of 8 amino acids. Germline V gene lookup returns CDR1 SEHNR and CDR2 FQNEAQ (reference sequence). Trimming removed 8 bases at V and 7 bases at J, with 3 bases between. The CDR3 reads CASEEQYF. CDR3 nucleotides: TGTGCCAGCGAAGAGCAGTACTTC.

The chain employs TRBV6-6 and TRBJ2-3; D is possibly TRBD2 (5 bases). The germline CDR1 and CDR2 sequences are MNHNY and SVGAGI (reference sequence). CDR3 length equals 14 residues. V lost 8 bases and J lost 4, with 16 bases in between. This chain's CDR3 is CASDREGYADTQYF. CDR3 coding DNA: TGTGCCAGCGACCGGGAAGGGTACGCAGATACGCAGTATTTT.

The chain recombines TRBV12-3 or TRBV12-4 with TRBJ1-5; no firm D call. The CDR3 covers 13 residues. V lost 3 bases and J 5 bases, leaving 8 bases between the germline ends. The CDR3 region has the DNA TGTGCCAGCAGTTTTTTCGGGGATCAGCCCCAGCATTTT. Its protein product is CASSFFGDQPQHF.

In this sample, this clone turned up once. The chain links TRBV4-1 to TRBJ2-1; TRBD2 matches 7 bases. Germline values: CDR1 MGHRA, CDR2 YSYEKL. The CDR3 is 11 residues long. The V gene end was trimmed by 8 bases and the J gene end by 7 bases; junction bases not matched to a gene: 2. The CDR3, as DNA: TGCGCCAGCCGACTAGCTAATGAGCAGTTCTTC. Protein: CASRLANEQFF.

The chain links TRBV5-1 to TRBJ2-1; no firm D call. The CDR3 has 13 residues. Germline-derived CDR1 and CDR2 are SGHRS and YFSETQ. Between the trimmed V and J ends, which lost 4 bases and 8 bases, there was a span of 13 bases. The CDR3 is CASSLGPADEQFF. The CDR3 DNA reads TGCGCCAGCAGCCTTGGACCGGCCGATGAGCAGTTCTTC.

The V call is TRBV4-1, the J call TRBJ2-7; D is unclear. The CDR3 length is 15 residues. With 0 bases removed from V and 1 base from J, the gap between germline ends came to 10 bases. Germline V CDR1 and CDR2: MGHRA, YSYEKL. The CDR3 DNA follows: TGCGCCAGCAGCCAAGAGTCAGCGCGATCCTACGAGCAGTACTTC. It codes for CASSQESARSYEQYF.

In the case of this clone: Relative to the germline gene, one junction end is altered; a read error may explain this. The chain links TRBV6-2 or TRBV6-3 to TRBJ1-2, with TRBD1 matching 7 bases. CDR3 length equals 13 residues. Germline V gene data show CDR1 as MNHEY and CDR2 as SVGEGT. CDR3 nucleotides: TGTGCCAGCAGTTATGGTACCGGGACAGTATCTCCGTTC. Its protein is CASSYGTGTVSPF.

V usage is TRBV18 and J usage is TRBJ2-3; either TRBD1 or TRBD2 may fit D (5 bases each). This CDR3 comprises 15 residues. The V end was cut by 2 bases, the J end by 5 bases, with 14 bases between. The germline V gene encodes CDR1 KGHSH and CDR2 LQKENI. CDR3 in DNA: TGTGCCAGCTCACCAAAGGGCAGGGAGATAGATACGCAGTATTTT. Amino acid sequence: CASSPKGREIDTQYF.

CDR3 region: CASSPLGGGSFGAQYF. The CDR3 coding sequence is TGCGCCAGCAGTCCCCTCGGGGGGGGATCCTTCGGGGCCCAGTACTTC. The V call is TRBV5-1, the J call TRBJ2-5; 8 bases match TRBD2. The CDR3 sequence is 16 residues long. CDR1 is SGHRS and CDR2 is YFSETQ in the germline V gene. The ends lost 5 bases at V and 9 bases at J; junction bases unmatched: 18. The variable domain in full, with the rest retrieved from reference TRBV5-1 and TRBJ2-5, is KAGVTQTPRYLIKTRGQQVTLSCSPISGHRSVSWYQQTPGQGLQFLFEYFSETQRNKGNFPGRFSGRQFSNSRSEMNVSTLELGDSALYLCASSPLGGGSFGAQYFGPGTRLLVL.

CDR3 in amino acids: CATTSPTRDYGYTF. The CDR3 DNA sequence: TGTGCCACTACCTCGCCAACCCGGGACTATGGCTACACCTTC. The V call is TRBV11-2, the J call TRBJ1-2, with unresolved D. There are 14 residues in the CDR3. In germline, CDR1 is SGHAT, CDR2 FQNNGV. V lost 10 bases and J lost 3, with 18 bases in between.

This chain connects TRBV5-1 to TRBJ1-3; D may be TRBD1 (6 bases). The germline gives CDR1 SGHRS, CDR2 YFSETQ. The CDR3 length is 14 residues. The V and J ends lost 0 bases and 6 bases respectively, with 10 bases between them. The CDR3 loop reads CASSLEDSLNTIYF. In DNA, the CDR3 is TGCGCCAGCAGCTTGGAGGACAGCTTAAACACCATATATTTT.

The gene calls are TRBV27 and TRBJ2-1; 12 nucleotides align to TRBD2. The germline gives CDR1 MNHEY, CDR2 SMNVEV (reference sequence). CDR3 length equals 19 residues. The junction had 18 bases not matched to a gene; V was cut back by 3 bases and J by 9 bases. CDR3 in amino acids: CASSFIGLAGGPGLSEQFF. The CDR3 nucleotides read TGTGCCAGCAGTTTTATTGGGCTAGCGGGGGGGCCAGGCCTGAGTGAGCAGTTCTTC.

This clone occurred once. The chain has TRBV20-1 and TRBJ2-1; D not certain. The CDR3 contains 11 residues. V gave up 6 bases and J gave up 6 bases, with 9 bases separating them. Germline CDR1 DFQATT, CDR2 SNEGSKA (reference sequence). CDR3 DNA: TGCAGTGCCCCGGACCTCAATGAGCAGTTCTTC. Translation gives CSAPDLNEQFF.

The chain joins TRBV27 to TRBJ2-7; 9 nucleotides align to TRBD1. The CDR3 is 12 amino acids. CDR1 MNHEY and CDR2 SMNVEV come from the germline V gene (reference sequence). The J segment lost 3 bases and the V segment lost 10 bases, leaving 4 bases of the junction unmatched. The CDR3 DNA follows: TGTGCCACCCTGGACAGGGGCTACGAGCAGTACTTC. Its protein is CATLDRGYEQYF.

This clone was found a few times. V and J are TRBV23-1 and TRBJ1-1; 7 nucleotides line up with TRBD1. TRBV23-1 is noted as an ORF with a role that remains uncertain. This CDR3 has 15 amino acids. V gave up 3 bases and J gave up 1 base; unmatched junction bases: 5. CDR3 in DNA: TGCGCCAGCAGTCACTCCAGGACAGGGAACACTGAAGCTTTCTTT. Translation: CASSHSRTGNTEAFF.

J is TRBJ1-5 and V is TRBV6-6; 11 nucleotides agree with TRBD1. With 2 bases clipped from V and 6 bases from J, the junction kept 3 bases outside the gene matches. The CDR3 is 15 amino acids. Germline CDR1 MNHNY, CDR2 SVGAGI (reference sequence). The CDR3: CASSYRGTGGQPQHF. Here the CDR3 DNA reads TGTGCCAGCAGTTACAGGGGGACAGGGGGTCAGCCCCAGCATTTT.

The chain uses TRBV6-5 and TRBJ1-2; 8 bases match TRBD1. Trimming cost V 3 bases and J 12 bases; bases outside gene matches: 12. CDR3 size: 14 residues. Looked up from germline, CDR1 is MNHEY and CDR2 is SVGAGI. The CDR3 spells CASSYTGDRRGNTF. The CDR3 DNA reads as TGTGCCAGCAGTTATACTGGGGACAGGAGGGGTAACACCTTC.

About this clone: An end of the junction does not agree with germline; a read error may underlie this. CDR3 residues: CASSHRGYPGELFF. CDR3 nucleotide sequence: TGTGCCAGCAGTCACCGGGGTTACCCCGGAGAGCTGTTTTTT. V usage is TRBV6-5 and J usage is TRBJ2-2, with a possible D match to TRBD2 (5 bases). CDR1 MNHEY and CDR2 SVGAGI come from the germline V gene. CDR3 length: 14 residues.

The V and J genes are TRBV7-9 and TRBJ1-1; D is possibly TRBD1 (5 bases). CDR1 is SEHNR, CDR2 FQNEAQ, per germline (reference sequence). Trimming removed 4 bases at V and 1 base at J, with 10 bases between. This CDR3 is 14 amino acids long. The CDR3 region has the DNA TGTGCCAGCAGCTCGCCTACAGGGAACACTGAAGCTTTCTTT. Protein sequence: CASSSPTGNTEAFF.

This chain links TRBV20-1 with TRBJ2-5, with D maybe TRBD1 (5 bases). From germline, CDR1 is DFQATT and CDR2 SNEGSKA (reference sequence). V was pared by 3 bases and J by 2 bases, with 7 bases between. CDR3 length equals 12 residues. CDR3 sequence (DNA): TGCAGTGCTAGTAGGGGACAAGAGACCCAGTACTTC. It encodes CSASRGQETQYF.

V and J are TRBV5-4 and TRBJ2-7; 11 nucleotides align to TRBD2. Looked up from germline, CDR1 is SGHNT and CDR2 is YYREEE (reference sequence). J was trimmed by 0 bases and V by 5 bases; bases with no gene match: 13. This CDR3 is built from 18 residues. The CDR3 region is CASSRHRPGLADSYEQYF. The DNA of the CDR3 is TGTGCCAGCAGTCGACACCGACCGGGACTAGCGGACTCCTACGAGCAGTACTTC.

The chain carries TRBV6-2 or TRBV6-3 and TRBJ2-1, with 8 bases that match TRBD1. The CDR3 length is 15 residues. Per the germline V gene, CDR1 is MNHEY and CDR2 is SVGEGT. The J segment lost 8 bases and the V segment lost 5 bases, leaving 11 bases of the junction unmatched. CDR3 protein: CASSRTGSISDEQFF. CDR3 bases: TGTGCCAGCAGTCGGACAGGGTCAATTAGCGATGAGCAGTTCTTC.

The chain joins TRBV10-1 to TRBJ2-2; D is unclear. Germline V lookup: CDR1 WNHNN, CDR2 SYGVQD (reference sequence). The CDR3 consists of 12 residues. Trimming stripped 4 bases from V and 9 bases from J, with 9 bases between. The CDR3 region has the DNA TGCGCCAGCAGTGGCAGTTTGAGGGAGCTGTTTTTT. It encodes CASSGSLRELFF.

The CDR3 DNA reads TGTGCCAGCAGCGTAGAAAGGGAACGAGGGAGAGGCTACACCTTC. As protein: CASSVERERGRGYTF. V and J are TRBV9 and TRBJ1-2; no clear D gene. The V end was cut by 0 bases, the J end by 8 bases, with 17 bases between. This CDR3 region has 15 residues. Germline CDR1 is SGDLS and CDR2 is YYNGEE.

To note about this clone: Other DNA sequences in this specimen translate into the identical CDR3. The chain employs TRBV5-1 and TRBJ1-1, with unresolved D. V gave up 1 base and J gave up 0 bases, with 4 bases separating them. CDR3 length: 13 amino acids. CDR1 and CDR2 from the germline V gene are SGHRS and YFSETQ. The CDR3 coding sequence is TGCGCCAGCAGCTTGAACATGAACACTGAAGCTTTCTTT. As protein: CASSLNMNTEAFF.